The rows below give T cell receptor beta chains drawn from one sample of a study of cytomegalovirus exposure and HLA in healthy donors. Here immunoSEQ multiplex PCR was the method, and the copy in TCRdb shows in-frame clones only, minus some. The sample has a few hundred thousand clones, over 80% seen once. The sample taken for sequencing was PBMCs. The source is a woman aged 25-40 years in good health and CMV-seropositive. Both conserved end residues are part of each CDR3. A D gene is named only where the DNA matches it firmly. Some rows mark clone size as missing; the rest say once, few, many or name a class of expanded clone.

J gene: TRBJ1-1; D gene: .; clone size: .; V gene: TRBV30; CDR3 DNA: TGTGCCTGGCACCGGGGCCTTGGGGCTTTCTTT; CDR3 protein: CAWHRGLGAFF
J gene: TRBJ1-5; D gene: .; clone size: .; V gene: TRBV15; CDR3 DNA: TGTGCCACCAGCAGAGATCGGGCAGGCGATCAGCCCCAGCATTTT; CDR3 protein: CATSRDRAGDQPQHF
J gene: TRBJ2-1; D gene: TRBD1; clone size: .; V gene: TRBV6-1; CDR3 DNA: TGTGCCAGCAGTGCCAAAACAGGGGGCGCCTCCTACAATGAGCAGTTCTTC; CDR3 protein: CASSAKTGGASYNEQFF
J gene: TRBJ2-1; D gene: TRBD1; clone size: .; V gene: TRBV4-1; CDR3 DNA: TGCGCCAGCAGCCCCGGGACAGGGATCTACAATGAGCAGTTCTTC; CDR3 protein: CASSPGTGIYNEQFF
J gene: TRBJ1-1; D gene: .; clone size: few; V gene: TRBV2; CDR3 DNA: TGTGCCAGCAGTCTCAAGGGGAACACTGAAGCTTTCTTT; CDR3 protein: CASSLKGNTEAFF
J gene: TRBJ1-2; D gene: .; clone size: .; V gene: TRBV4-3; CDR3 DNA: TGCGCCAGCAGCCGGCAGGGTGATGCTGGCTACACCTTC; CDR3 protein: CASSRQGDAGYTF
J gene: TRBJ1-2; D gene: .; clone size: .; V gene: TRBV5-6; CDR3 DNA: TGTGCCAGCAGCTTGGCCGGCAATGGGGGTAACTATGGCTACACCTTC; CDR3 protein: CASSLAGNGGNYGYTF
J gene: TRBJ2-3; D gene: .; clone size: .; V gene: TRBV30; CDR3 DNA: TGTGCCTGGGGCACCACATTGGATACGCAGTATTTT; CDR3 protein: CAWGTTLDTQYF
J gene: TRBJ2-7; D gene: .; clone size: .; V gene: TRBV2; CDR3 DNA: TGTGCCAGCGGGAGTTCCCCCTACGAGCAGTACTTC; CDR3 protein: CASGSSPYEQYF
J gene: TRBJ1-1; D gene: .; clone size: few; V gene: TRBV30; CDR3 DNA: TGTGCCTGGAGTGTACGATTAAAGGGGACTGAAGCTTTCTTT; CDR3 protein: CAWSVRLKGTEAFF
J gene: TRBJ2-1; D gene: TRBD1; clone size: .; V gene: TRBV25-1; CDR3 DNA: TGTGCCAGCAGTGAATCCGGGACAGGGGGCCATGAGCAGTTCTTC; CDR3 protein: CASSESGTGGHEQFF
J gene: TRBJ2-1; D gene: .; clone size: .; V gene: TRBV9; CDR3 DNA: TGTGCCAGCAGCGTAGTTCAGCTGGATTACCCTAGCTCCTACAATGAGCAGTTCTTC; CDR3 protein: CASSVVQLDYPSSYNEQFF
J gene: TRBJ2-1; D gene: .; clone size: .; V gene: TRBV11-2; CDR3 DNA: TGTGCCAGCAGAGGGCCAGGGTGGAGTGAGCAGTTCTTC; CDR3 protein: CASRGPGWSEQFF
J gene: TRBJ2-7; D gene: .; clone size: .; V gene: TRBV9; CDR3 DNA: TGTGCCAGCAGCCCCAAGGGGAGAGAGGACGAGCAGTACTTC; CDR3 protein: CASSPKGREDEQYF
J gene: TRBJ2-2; D gene: .; clone size: once; V gene: TRBV5-1; CDR3 DNA: TGCGCCAGCAAGCGAGGGACGGGCACCGGGGAGCTGTTTTTT; CDR3 protein: CASKRGTGTGELFF
J gene: TRBJ2-5; D gene: .; clone size: .; V gene: TRBV6-1; CDR3 DNA: TGTGCCAGCAGACCGGGAAGGTACCAAGAGACCCAGTACTTC; CDR3 protein: CASRPGRYQETQYF
J gene: TRBJ2-7; D gene: .; clone size: .; V gene: TRBV5-1; CDR3 DNA: TGCGCCAGCAGCTTATTCGGGGAGGAGCAGTACTTC; CDR3 protein: CASSLFGEEQYF
J gene: TRBJ1-1; D gene: TRBD1; clone size: .; V gene: TRBV29-1; CDR3 DNA: TGCAGCGTTGAATTTGGCAGGCTATACAGGGGGCGAATGAACACTGAAGCTTTCTTT; CDR3 protein: CSVEFGRLYRGRMNTEAFF
J gene: TRBJ1-2; D gene: TRBD1; clone size: .; V gene: TRBV15; CDR3 DNA: TGTGCCACCAGCAGAGAGTTTACAGGGGCAGGGGGCTACACCTTC; CDR3 protein: CATSREFTGAGGYTF
J gene: TRBJ2-7; D gene: .; clone size: .; V gene: TRBV9; CDR3 DNA: TGTGCCAGCAGCGCCGGAGCTTCTGGCGAGCAGTACTTC; CDR3 protein: CASSAGASGEQYF
J gene: TRBJ2-3; D gene: TRBD2; clone size: few; V gene: TRBV6-4; CDR3 DNA: TGTGCCAGCAGTGACCGATTGGGGGGGTCAGATACGCAGTATTTT; CDR3 protein: CASSDRLGGSDTQYF
J gene: TRBJ2-5; D gene: .; clone size: .; V gene: TRBV27; CDR3 DNA: TGTGCCAGCAGTTTATCGAGGGAGACCCAGTACTTC; CDR3 protein: CASSLSRETQYF
J gene: TRBJ1-2; D gene: .; clone size: .; V gene: TRBV29-1; CDR3 DNA: TGCAGCGTTGGCTGGATGTTGGGAGATGGCTACACCTTC; CDR3 protein: CSVGWMLGDGYTF
J gene: TRBJ2-1; D gene: .; clone size: .; V gene: TRBV30; CDR3 DNA: TGTGCCTGGATTGTCGGGAGCTCCTACAATGAGCAGTTCTTC; CDR3 protein: CAWIVGSSYNEQFF
J gene: TRBJ1-1; D gene: .; clone size: .; V gene: TRBV20-1; CDR3 DNA: TGCAGTGCTAGTTACACTGAAGCTTTCTTT; CDR3 protein: CSASYTEAFF
J gene: TRBJ2-3; D gene: .; clone size: once; V gene: TRBV5-1; CDR3 DNA: TGCGCCAGCAGCCCCCACACCCCCATTACCGGCACAGATACGCAGTATTTT; CDR3 protein: CASSPHTPITGTDTQYF